A selection of T cell receptor beta chains follows, all from one sample in a study of T cells after posttransplantation cyclophosphamide. Assay: immunoSEQ multiplex PCR; the TCRdb copy retains only in-frame clones and omits some. The sample consists of about 7,300 clones, about 91% of them appearing once. Input material: CD4+ T cells sorted from blood. These receptor sequences come from a woman between 45 and 60 years old in good health and a related stem cell transplant donor. CDR3s include the opening cysteine and the closing phenylalanine or tryptophan. Each record gives: CDR3 protein, CDR3 DNA, J gene, clone size, V gene, D gene. A D gene is named only where the DNA matches it firmly. Only some rows state a clone size, as once, few, many or a class for expanded clones.

CASSLSRTPRCNEQFF | TGTGCCAGCAGTCTGTCGCGTACTCCTCGTTGCAATGAGCAGTTCTTC | TRBJ2-1 | . | TRBV21-1 | .
CAISKTSGGYNEQFF | TGTGCCATCAGTAAGACTAGCGGGGGTTACAATGAGCAGTTCTTC | TRBJ2-1 | . | TRBV10-3 | TRBD2
CASSPRGSKNIQYF | TGTGCCAGCAGCCCGCGGGGGTCCAAAAACATTCAGTACTTC | TRBJ2-4 | . | TRBV5-6 | TRBD2
CASSPERRNSPLHF | TGTGCCAGCTCACCGGAAAGGAGGAATTCACCCCTCCACTTT | TRBJ1-6 | once | TRBV18 | .
CASSSRTGTMNTEAFF | TGTGCCAGCAGCAGCAGGACAGGTACCATGAACACTGAAGCTTTCTTT | TRBJ1-1 | once | TRBV7-8 | TRBD1
CASAGMIYNEQFF | TGTGCCAGTGCGGGGATGATCTACAATGAGCAGTTCTTC | TRBJ2-1 | . | TRBV2 | .
CASSLAILTGANTGELFF | TGTGCCAGCAGCTTAGCCATCCTGACAGGGGCGAACACCGGGGAGCTGTTTTTT | TRBJ2-2 | . | TRBV7-6 | TRBD1
CASSQDPLTGGNYNSPLHF | TGCGCCAGCAGCCAAGATCCCTTGACAGGGGGCAACTATAATTCACCCCTCCACTTT | TRBJ1-6 | . | TRBV4-1 | TRBD1
CASRYSGQEEKLFF | TGTGCCAGCAGATACTCGGGACAAGAAGAAAAACTGTTTTTT | TRBJ1-4 | . | TRBV27 | .
CASSLTGGSAEAFF | TGTGCCAGCAGTCTAACAGGGGGAAGCGCTGAAGCTTTCTTT | TRBJ1-1 | . | TRBV28 | TRBD1
CASSQGTLGTGVPYEQYF | TGCGCCAGCAGCCAAGGAACTTTAGGGACAGGGGTTCCCTACGAGCAGTACTTC | TRBJ2-7 | . | TRBV4-1 | TRBD1
CGHRAVYQETQYF | TGCGGACACAGGGCGGTGTACCAAGAGACCCAGTACTTC | TRBJ2-5 | . | TRBV19 | .
CASSLEANYEQYF | TGTGCCAGCAGCTTAGAAGCCAACTACGAGCAGTACTTC | TRBJ2-7 | few | TRBV7-8 | .
CASSILGRDRDSNQPQHF | TGTGCCAGCAGCATCCTAGGCCGGGACAGAGATAGCAATCAGCCCCAGCATTTT | TRBJ1-5 | . | TRBV21-1 | .
CASSKRQGSTDTQYF | TGTGCCAGCAGCAAACGGCAGGGAAGCACAGATACGCAGTATTTT | TRBJ2-3 | . | TRBV11-2 | .
CASSLGTGDFASGYTF | TGTGCCAGTAGTCTTGGGACAGGGGATTTTGCGAGTGGCTACACCTTC | TRBJ1-2 | . | TRBV19 | TRBD1
CASSQIRGANVLTF | TGTGCCAGCAGCCAGATTCGTGGGGCCAACGTCCTGACTTTC | TRBJ2-6 | . | TRBV2 | .
CASSLAGTGGPLDEQFF | TGTGCCAGCAGCTTAGCGGGTACGGGAGGGCCTCTGGATGAGCAGTTCTTC | TRBJ2-1 | . | TRBV11-2 | TRBD2
CASSVADRAYEQYF | TGTGCCAGCAGCGTAGCGGACAGAGCCTACGAGCAGTACTTC | TRBJ2-7 | . | TRBV9 | .
CASSAGTGELFF | TGTGCCAGCAGCGCAGGGACCGGGGAGCTGTTTTTT | TRBJ2-2 | . | TRBV28 | .
CASSGGQRLHEQYF | TGTGCCAGCAGCGGGGGACAGCGACTCCACGAGCAGTACTTC | TRBJ2-7 | . | TRBV9 | TRBD1
CASTPGLAGFYNEQFF | TGTGCCAGCACCCCCGGACTAGCGGGATTTTACAATGAGCAGTTCTTC | TRBJ2-1 | . | TRBV27 | TRBD2
CASSLGRIGYNEQFF | TGTGCCAGCAGCTTAGGGAGAATCGGCTACAATGAGCAGTTCTTC | TRBJ2-1 | . | TRBV7-9 | .
CASSQSGMIQETQYF | TGTGCCAGCAGCCAAAGCGGGATGATCCAAGAGACCCAGTACTTC | TRBJ2-5 | once | TRBV7-3 | TRBD2
CASSWGGPVVEKLFF | TGTGCCAGCAGCTGGGGGGGCCCCGTTGTTGAAAAACTGTTTTTT | TRBJ1-4 | . | TRBV7-9 | .
CASSSPAPGLAGGDEQYF | TGTGCCAGCAGTTCCCCCGCTCCCGGGCTAGCGGGAGGGGACGAGCAGTACTTC | TRBJ2-7 | . | TRBV28 | TRBD2
CASSFLRLSGANVLTF | TGTGCCAGCAGCTTTCTAAGACTCTCTGGGGCCAACGTCCTGACTTTC | TRBJ2-6 | . | TRBV5-4 | .
CASSYWGQGAGEQYF | TGTGCCAGCAGTTACTGGGGACAGGGGGCTGGTGAGCAGTACTTC | TRBJ2-7 | few | TRBV6-5 | TRBD1
CASSQQGGTEAFF | TGCGCCAGCAGCCAACAAGGAGGGACTGAAGCTTTCTTT | TRBJ1-1 | . | TRBV5-1 | .
CASSLAGVMNTEAFF | TGTGCCAGCAGCTTGGCCGGGGTTATGAACACTGAAGCTTTCTTT | TRBJ1-1 | . | TRBV5-6 | .
CASSSAGRDEKLFF | TGTGCCAGCAGTTCGGCAGGGAGGGACGAAAAACTGTTTTTT | TRBJ1-4 | few | TRBV27 | .
CASSLEGSGGNIQYF | TGTGCCAGCAGCTTAGAGGGTAGCGGAGGGAACATTCAGTACTTC | TRBJ2-4 | . | TRBV11-2 | .
CASSQIPSGEGTEAFF | TGCGCCAGCAGCCAAATCCCGAGCGGGGAGGGAACTGAAGCTTTCTTT | TRBJ1-1 | . | TRBV5-1 | .